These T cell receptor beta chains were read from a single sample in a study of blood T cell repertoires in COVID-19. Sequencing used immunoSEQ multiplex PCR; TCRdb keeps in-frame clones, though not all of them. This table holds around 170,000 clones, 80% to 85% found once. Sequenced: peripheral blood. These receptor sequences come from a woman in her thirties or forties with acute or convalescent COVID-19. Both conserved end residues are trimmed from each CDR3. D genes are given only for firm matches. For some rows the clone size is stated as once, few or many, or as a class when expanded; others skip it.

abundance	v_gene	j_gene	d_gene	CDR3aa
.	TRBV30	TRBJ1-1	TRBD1	AWSRDSMNTEAF
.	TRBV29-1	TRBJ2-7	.	SVEHRLGKEQY
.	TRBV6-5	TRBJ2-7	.	ASTSPGAYEQY
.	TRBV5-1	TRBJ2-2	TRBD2	ASRGLAETGELF
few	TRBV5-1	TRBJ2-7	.	ASSLGGILSYEQY
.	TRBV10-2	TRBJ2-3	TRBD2	ASSVGTTGDTQY
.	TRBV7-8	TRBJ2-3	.	ASSLFRGSDTQY
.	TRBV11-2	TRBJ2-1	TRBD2	ASSLGSGGVNYNEQF
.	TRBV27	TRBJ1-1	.	ASSLIGGNMNTEAF
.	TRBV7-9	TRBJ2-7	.	ASSSSSVGRSEQY
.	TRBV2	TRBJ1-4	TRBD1	ASRSGQSNEKLF
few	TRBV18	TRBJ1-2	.	ASSPEADSDYGYT
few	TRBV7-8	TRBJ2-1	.	ASSLTGGGTNEQF
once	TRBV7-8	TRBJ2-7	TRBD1	ASSSKRQGASYEQY
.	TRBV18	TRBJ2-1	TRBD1	ASSLKPGQRTEQF
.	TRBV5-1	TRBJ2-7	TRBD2	ASSLVTSGTYEQY
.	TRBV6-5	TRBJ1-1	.	ASSYSEGYNEAF
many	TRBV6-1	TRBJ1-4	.	ASSEPRGANEKLF
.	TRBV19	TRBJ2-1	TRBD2	ASSIVPSGSTVSYNEQF
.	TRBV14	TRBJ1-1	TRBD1	ASSPTWTGGFLNTEAF
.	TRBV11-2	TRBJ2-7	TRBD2	ASSLSGSGTYEQY
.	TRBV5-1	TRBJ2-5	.	ASSSLNGETQY
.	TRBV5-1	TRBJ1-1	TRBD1	ASSLAQGARITEAF
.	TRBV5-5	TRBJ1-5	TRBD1	ASSSDRANQPQH
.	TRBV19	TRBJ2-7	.	ASSMFGQGPYEQY
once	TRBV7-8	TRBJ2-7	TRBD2	ASSLYPLTSGSRHEQY
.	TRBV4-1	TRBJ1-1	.	ASSRAGVLMNTEAF
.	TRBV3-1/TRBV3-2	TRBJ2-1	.	ASSREPYNEQF
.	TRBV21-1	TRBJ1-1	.	ASSKYCRDSTEAF
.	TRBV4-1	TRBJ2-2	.	ASSQDKSGQGGTGELF
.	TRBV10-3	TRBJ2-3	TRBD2	AISGTAGGPVDTQY
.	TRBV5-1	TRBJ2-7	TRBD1	ASSLRGPSSYEQY
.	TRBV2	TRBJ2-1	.	ASSGSGEQF
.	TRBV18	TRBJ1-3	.	ASSPPNSGNTIY
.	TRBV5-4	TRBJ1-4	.	ASSLDGHRNEKLF
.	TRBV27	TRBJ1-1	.	ASSTRNTEAF
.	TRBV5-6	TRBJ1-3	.	ASSLMAGAGNTIY
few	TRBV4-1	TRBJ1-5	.	ASSQAGYSNQPQH
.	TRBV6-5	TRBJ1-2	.	ASSYVSGRWGYT
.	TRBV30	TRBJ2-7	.	AWSYGAYEQY
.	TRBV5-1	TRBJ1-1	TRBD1	ASSRGTARNTEAF
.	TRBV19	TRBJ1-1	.	ASMYYTEAF
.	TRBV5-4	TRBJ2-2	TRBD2	ASSLNRALLLAGNTGELF
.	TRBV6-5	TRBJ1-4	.	ASSPDTNEKLF
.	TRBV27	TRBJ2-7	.	ASGRDPRAYEQY
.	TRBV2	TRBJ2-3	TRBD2	ASRVASGIVDTQY
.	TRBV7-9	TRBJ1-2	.	ASRSQGNYGYT
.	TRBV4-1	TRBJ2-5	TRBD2	ASSQGAGGPRETQY
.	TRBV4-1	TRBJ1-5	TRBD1	ASSQDPGQFNQPQH
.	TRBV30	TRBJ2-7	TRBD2	AWSGGLVSEQY
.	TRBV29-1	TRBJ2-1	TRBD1	SAEGQGAWGEQF
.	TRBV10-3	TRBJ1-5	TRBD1	AISDQGQGAGQPQH
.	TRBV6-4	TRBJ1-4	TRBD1	ASSLTGGSEKLF
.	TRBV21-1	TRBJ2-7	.	ASSLRRDREHEQY